The rows below give T cell receptor beta chains drawn from one sample of a study of T cells generated in artificial thymic organoids. TCRdb redid the calling of the 5' RACE reads with MiXCR, one entry per CDR3 protein. The sample yields some 5,100 distinct CDR3 sequences, roughly a third seen once. The material sequenced was naive CD8+ T cells from blood. The receptors were sampled from a human donor who gave cord blood stem cells for thymic organoid culture, a cardiac surgery patient who gave postnatal thymus, or a blood donor (not recorded which). CDR3s include the opening cysteine and the closing phenylalanine or tryptophan. The D gene is left open where the match is weak. Only some rows state a clone size, as once, few, many or a class for expanded clones.

abundance | j_gene | v_gene | d_gene | CDR3aa | CDR3nt
- | TRBJ2-3 | TRBV6-5 | TRBD1 | CASSDRQGDDTQYF | TGTGCCAGCAGCGACCGACAGGGGGATGATACGCAGTATTTT
- | TRBJ2-1 | TRBV5-4 | TRBD1 | CASSLYRGLLGNEQFF | TGTGCCAGCAGCTTATACAGGGGGCTCCTCGGCAATGAGCAGTTCTTC
medium-sized | TRBJ2-1 | TRBV27 | - | CASSMRVGLPNEQFF | TGTGCCAGCAGTATGAGGGTCGGTCTACCCAATGAGCAGTTCTTC
- | TRBJ2-2 | TRBV7-9 | TRBD2 | CASSPPLAGVGTGELFF | TGTGCCAGCAGCCCCCCCCTAGCGGGAGTTGGGACCGGGGAGCTGTTTTTT
- | TRBJ1-1 | TRBV11-2 | - | CASSLGAGRFDTEAFF | TGTGCCAGCAGCTTAGGAGCAGGGAGATTCGATACTGAAGCTTTCTTT
few | TRBJ2-7 | TRBV12-3/TRBV12-4 | - | CASSTYGTGYEQYF | TGTGCCAGCAGTACTTACGGGACGGGGTACGAGCAGTACTTC
few | TRBJ1-4 | TRBV7-2 | - | CASSSGLSTNEKLFF | TGTGCCAGCAGCTCTGGACTCTCAACTAATGAAAAACTGTTTTTT
medium-sized | TRBJ2-3 | TRBV7-9 | TRBD1 | CASSPLQGASTDTQYF | TGTGCCAGCAGCCCACTACAGGGGGCTAGCACAGATACGCAGTATTTT
- | TRBJ2-3 | TRBV15 | - | CATSRLPQSTDTQYF | TGTGCCACCAGCAGACTACCCCAAAGCACAGATACGCAGTATTTT
once | TRBJ2-7 | TRBV20-1 | TRBD2 | CSAGVGVTSGVTDYEQYF | TGCAGTGCTGGAGTGGGTGTGACTAGCGGGGTTACGGACTACGAGCAGTACTTC
few | TRBJ2-3 | TRBV9 | - | CASSVGGDTDTQYF | TGTGCCAGCAGCGTAGGCGGGGACACAGATACGCAGTATTTT
- | TRBJ1-2 | TRBV29-1 | - | CSVEGNEDRWYGYTF | TGCAGCGTTGAAGGGAATGAAGACCGATGGTATGGCTACACCTTC
- | TRBJ2-3 | TRBV5-1 | TRBD2 | CASSPRPSGGNMDTQYF | TGCGCCAGCAGCCCGCGGCCAAGCGGGGGGAATATGGATACGCAGTATTTT
- | TRBJ1-2 | TRBV27 | - | CASSFATNYGYTF | TGTGCCAGCAGTTTCGCGACTAACTATGGCTACACCTTC
few | TRBJ1-1 | TRBV9 | TRBD1 | CASSASGTGNTEAFF | TGTGCCAGCAGCGCCTCCGGGACAGGGAACACTGAAGCTTTCTTT
once | TRBJ1-5 | TRBV7-3 | - | CASSLLAGGPSTDTQHF | TGTGCCAGCAGCTTACTAGCGGGAGGGCCGAGCACAGATACGCAGCATTTT
medium-sized | TRBJ1-6 | TRBV12-3/TRBV12-4 | - | CASTWGGVGSPLHF | TGTGCCAGCACCTGGGGGGGGGTAGGTTCACCCCTCCACTTT
few | TRBJ2-7 | TRBV27 | TRBD1 | CASSSPGDSGHEQYF | TGTGCCAGCAGTTCGCCTGGGGACAGCGGCCACGAGCAGTACTTC
- | TRBJ1-4 | TRBV5-1 | - | CASRASYATNEKLFF | TGCGCCAGCAGAGCCAGCTATGCAACTAATGAAAAACTGTTTTTT
medium-sized | TRBJ2-2 | TRBV7-3 | TRBD1 | CASSFPGQGVPGELFF | TGTGCCAGCAGCTTCCCGGGACAGGGGGTTCCCGGGGAGCTGTTTTTT
few | TRBJ2-2 | TRBV11-2 | TRBD2 | CASSRLAHTGELFF | TGTGCCAGCAGCCGACTAGCACACACCGGGGAGCTGTTTTTT
- | TRBJ2-3 | TRBV28 | - | CASSAYEGGTDTQYF | TGTGCCAGCAGTGCCTATGAGGGCGGCACAGATACGCAGTATTTT
few | TRBJ2-7 | TRBV29-1 | - | CSVEVGGVYEQYF | TGCAGCGTTGAGGTCGGCGGTGTCTACGAGCAGTACTTC
medium-sized | TRBJ2-3 | TRBV4-2 | - | CASSQDGTAWVSTDTQYF | TGTGCCAGCAGCCAAGATGGGACGGCCTGGGTTAGCACAGATACGCAGTATTTT
- | TRBJ1-1 | TRBV5-1 | - | CASSLASWGVPEAFF | TGCGCCAGCAGCTTGGCATCCTGGGGTGTCCCTGAAGCTTTCTTT
few | TRBJ2-7 | TRBV6-1 | - | CASSERTPYEQYF | TGTGCCAGCAGTGAAAGGACTCCCTACGAGCAGTACTTC
medium-sized | TRBJ2-2 | TRBV4-1 | - | CASSQGQGPITGELFF | TGCGCCAGCAGCCAGGGGCAGGGACCCATCACCGGGGAGCTGTTTTTT
- | TRBJ2-2 | TRBV20-1 | - | CSARDPRRETNTGELFF | TGCAGTGCTAGAGACCCACGAAGGGAAACGAACACCGGGGAGCTGTTTTTT
medium-sized | TRBJ2-3 | TRBV7-3 | - | CASSSLAGVTDTQYF | TGTGCCAGCAGCTCCCTAGCTGGGGTGACAGATACGCAGTATTTT
few | TRBJ1-1 | TRBV9 | TRBD1 | CASRAGGRNTEAFF | TGTGCCAGCAGGGCAGGGGGCCGGAACACTGAAGCTTTCTTT
medium-sized | TRBJ1-5 | TRBV27 | - | CASSLISSNQPQHF | TGTGCCAGCAGTTTGATCAGTAGCAATCAGCCCCAGCATTTT
- | TRBJ2-7 | TRBV7-9 | - | CASSLAVGVLSYEQYF | TGTGCCAGCAGCTTAGCCGTGGGGGTCCTGTCCTACGAGCAGTACTTC
- | TRBJ1-1 | TRBV20-1 | TRBD1 | CSAGEPGQGNTEAFF | TGCAGTGCTGGAGAGCCGGGACAGGGGAACACTGAAGCTTTCTTT
few | TRBJ2-3 | TRBV5-4 | - | CASSLAASDHTQYF | TGTGCCAGCAGCTTGGCGGCTAGCGATCATACGCAGTATTTT
medium-sized | TRBJ1-1 | TRBV30 | - | CAWSAGLGTEAFF | TGTGCCTGGAGTGCGGGGCTTGGCACTGAAGCTTTCTTT
- | TRBJ1-5 | TRBV28 | - | CASSFLDSHQPQHF | TGTGCCAGCAGTTTTTTAGACAGCCATCAGCCCCAGCATTTT
- | TRBJ2-2 | TRBV30 | - | CAWGGTGELFF | TGTGCCTGGGGAGGTACCGGGGAGCTGTTTTTT
medium-sized | TRBJ1-1 | TRBV4-1 | - | CASSHVGEAFF | TGCGCCAGCAGCCACGTGGGGGAAGCTTTCTTT
few | TRBJ1-5 | TRBV12-3/TRBV12-4 | - | CASTESGLSNQPQHF | TGTGCCAGCACCGAAAGCGGTCTTAGCAATCAGCCCCAGCATTTT
- | TRBJ1-4 | TRBV6-5 | - | CASSYAGGAGEKLFF | TGTGCCAGCAGTTACGCTGGCGGCGCCGGGGAAAAACTGTTTTTT
medium-sized | TRBJ2-5 | TRBV3-1 | TRBD2 | CASSQKSGIQETQYF | TGTGCCAGCAGCCAGAAAAGCGGGATTCAAGAGACCCAGTACTTC
- | TRBJ2-7 | TRBV2 | TRBD1 | CASRRQGLYEQYF | TGTGCCAGCAGAAGACAGGGGCTTTACGAGCAGTACTTC
- | TRBJ1-3 | TRBV15 | - | CATSRFPPGSSGNTIYF | TGTGCCACCAGCAGATTCCCTCCGGGTTCCTCTGGAAACACCATATATTTT
few | TRBJ2-5 | TRBV27 | TRBD2 | CASSYQNPGLASGRETQYF | TGTGCCAGCAGTTACCAGAATCCGGGACTAGCGAGTGGGAGGGAGACCCAGTACTTC
few | TRBJ2-7 | TRBV5-1 | - | CASSPDFYEQYF | TGCGCCAGCAGCCCCGACTTCTACGAGCAGTACTTC